The entry that follows covers one TCR beta chain sequence. Its antigen is not known. Trimming cost V 2 bases and J 9 bases, with 11 bases left between them. CDR1 and CDR2 (germline): LGHNA, YSLEER. The CDR3 length is 14 residues. This sample is drawn from a study of resident and recirculating memory T cells in vitiligo. The overall study: Epidermis came from shave biopsies of lesional and nonlesional sites, plus PBMCs.

Study outcomes and limitations: No unique dominant TCR clone was found in vitiligo lesions.

No change in lesions over the prior 6 months defined stable disease. Patients had to be free of confetti depigmentation, indicating active vitiligo. Repertoires were generated with immunoSEQ multiplex PCR, while TCRdb's copy carries only in-frame clones and drops some. Of more than 65,000 clones listed, roughly 90% are singletons. The sample taken for sequencing was blood. The clonotype was recovered from a male donor with vitiligo. V is TRBV4-3 and J is TRBJ1-6; tentatively, D is TRBD1 (5 bases). CDR3 nucleotide sequence: TGCGCCAGCAGCCAAAACCAGGGAAGTTCACCCCTCCACTTT. Amino acid sequence: CASSQNQGSSPLHF.